One sample yielded the 5 T cell receptor beta chains listed below, sequenced in a study of post-analysis software for immune sequencing data. Study results and caveats: Among 5 or 6 TRBV segments more frequent in patients than controls were TRBV5-6, TRBV5-1 and TRBV20-1.

The antigens these receptors bind are not known. Unique molecular identifiers had been added to the TCR beta cDNA libraries. In TCRdb, the PCR reads were re-called with MiXCR into one record per CDR3 protein. The profile shows about 460,000 distinct CDR3 sequences, roughly 45% of them singletons. Sequencing was performed on blood. The receptors originated from a girl between 5 and 17 years old with multiple sclerosis.

There are a few counts of this clonotype. V usage is TRBV7-9 and J usage is TRBJ2-7; 11 positions agree with TRBD2. This CDR3 is built from 19 residues. CDR1 is SEHNR, CDR2 FQNEAQ, per germline (reference sequence). With V trimmed by 0 bases and J by 2 bases, 12 bases remained unmatched. This chain's CDR3 is CASSLANLVGTSGTYEQYF. The CDR3 DNA reads as TGTGCCAGCAGCTTAGCCAATCTTGTTGGGACTAGCGGTACCTACGAGCAGTACTTC.

The J gene is TRBJ2-1, the V gene TRBV27, with 12 bases that match TRBD1. The J call may be incorrect, as the DNA end agrees better with TRBJ2-7. The germline V gene encodes CDR1 MNHEY and CDR2 SMNVEV (reference sequence). The CDR3 has 18 amino acids. CDR3 DNA: TGTGCCAGCAGTCCGACCGGGACAGGGGGCTCCATTTCCTACGAGCAGTACTTC. It encodes CASSPTGTGGSISYEQYF.

The chain joins TRBV7-2 to TRBJ1-5; no clear D. Germline CDR1 and CDR2: SGHTA and FQGNSA. The CDR3 extends over 15 amino acids. V lost 1 base and J lost 2, with 9 bases in between. CDR3 bases: TGTGCCAGCAGCTTAGTGTTCATGGGCAATCAGCCCCAGCATTTT. It encodes CASSLVFMGNQPQHF.

This clonotype was observed a few times. The chain couples TRBV27 to TRBJ2-7; D assignment may be TRBD1 or TRBD2 (5 bases each). Trimming shortened V by 6 bases and J by 7 bases, and 16 bases separated the two germline ends. The CDR3 length is 13 residues. Germline V gene sequence: CDR1 MNHEY, CDR2 SMNVEV (reference sequence). This CDR3 is CASSGAGRWEQYF. DNA for the CDR3: TGTGCCAGCAGCGGGGCCGGAAGGTGGGAGCAGTACTTC.

In its sample, this clonotype was seen a few times. V gene TRBV13 combines with J gene TRBJ2-7; possibly TRBD1 or TRBD2 for D (6 bases each). CDR3 length: 13 amino acids. V was shortened by 7 bases and J by 5 bases, with 15 bases between the two germline ends. In germline, CDR1 is PRHDT, CDR2 FYEKMQ (reference sequence). The CDR3 spells CASTRGVLHEQYF. CDR3 coding DNA: TGTGCCAGCACAAGGGGGGTCTTGCACGAGCAGTACTTC.